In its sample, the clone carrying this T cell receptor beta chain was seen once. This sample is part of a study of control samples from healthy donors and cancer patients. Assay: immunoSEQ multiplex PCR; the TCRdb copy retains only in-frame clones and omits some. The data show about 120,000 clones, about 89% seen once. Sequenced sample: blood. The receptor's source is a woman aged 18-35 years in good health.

CDR3 DNA sequence: TGCAGCGTAGGTCTTTTGAGCTCCTACGAGCAGTACTTC. This codes for CSVGLLSSYEQYF. V usage is TRBV29-1 and J usage is TRBJ2-7; D is undetermined. CDR3 length: 13 amino acids. The V and J ends lost 6 bases and 0 bases respectively, with 12 bases between them. Germline assignment: CDR1 SQVTM and CDR2 ANQGSEA.